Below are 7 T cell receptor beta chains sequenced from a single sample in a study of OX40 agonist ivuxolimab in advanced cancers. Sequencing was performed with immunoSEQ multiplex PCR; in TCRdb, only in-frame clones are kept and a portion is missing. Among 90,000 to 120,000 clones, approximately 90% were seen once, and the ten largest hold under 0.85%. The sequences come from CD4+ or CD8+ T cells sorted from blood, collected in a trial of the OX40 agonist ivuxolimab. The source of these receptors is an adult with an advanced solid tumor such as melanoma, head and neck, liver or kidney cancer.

CDR3 sequence (DNA): TGTGCCAGCAGCCAAGATAGGGACAGGGGAACGGGGCAGTTCTTC. Protein sequence: CASSQDRDRGTGQFF. This chain uses TRBV14 with TRBJ2-1; 10 positions agree with TRBD1. Germline CDR1 and CDR2: SGHDN and FVKESK. The CDR3 has 15 residues. Unmatched junction bases numbered 8, after V lost 0 bases and J lost 12 bases.

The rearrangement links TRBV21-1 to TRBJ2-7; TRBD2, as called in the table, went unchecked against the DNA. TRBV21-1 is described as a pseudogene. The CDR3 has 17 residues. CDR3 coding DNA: TGTGCCAGCAGCATAAGGACAGTCCGCGGGAGACTCTACGAGCAGTGCTTC. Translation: CASSIRTVRGRLYEQCF.

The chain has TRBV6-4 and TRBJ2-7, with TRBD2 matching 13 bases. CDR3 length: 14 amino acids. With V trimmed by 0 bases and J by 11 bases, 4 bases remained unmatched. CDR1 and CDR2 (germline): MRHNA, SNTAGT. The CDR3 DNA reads TGTGCCAGCAGTGACTCTGGACTAGCGGGAGCTAAGTACTTC. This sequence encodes CASSDSGLAGAKYF.

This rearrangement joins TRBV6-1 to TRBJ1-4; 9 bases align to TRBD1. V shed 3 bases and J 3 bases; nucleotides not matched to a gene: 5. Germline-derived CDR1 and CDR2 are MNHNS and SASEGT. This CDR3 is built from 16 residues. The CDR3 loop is CASSDTGGRANEKLFF. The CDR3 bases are TGTGCCAGCAGTGACACAGGGGGCAGGGCTAATGAAAAACTGTTTTTT.

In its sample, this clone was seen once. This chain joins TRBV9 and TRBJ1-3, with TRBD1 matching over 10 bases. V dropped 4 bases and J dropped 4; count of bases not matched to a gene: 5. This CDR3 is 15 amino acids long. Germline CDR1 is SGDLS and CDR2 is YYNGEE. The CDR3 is CASSREGQGGNTIYF. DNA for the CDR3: TGTGCCAGCAGCAGAGAGGGACAGGGGGGAAACACCATATATTTT.

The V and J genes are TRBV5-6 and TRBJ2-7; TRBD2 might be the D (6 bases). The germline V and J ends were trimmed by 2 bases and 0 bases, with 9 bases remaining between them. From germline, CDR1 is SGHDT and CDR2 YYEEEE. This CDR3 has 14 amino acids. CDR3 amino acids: CASSLRTTSYEQYF. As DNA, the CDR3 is TGTGCCAGCAGCTTACGGACTACCTCCTACGAGCAGTACTTC. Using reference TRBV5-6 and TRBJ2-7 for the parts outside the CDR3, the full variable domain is DAGVTQSPTHLIKTRGQQVTLRCSPKSGHDTVSWYQQALGQGPQFIFQYYEEEERQRGNFPDRFSGHQFPNYSSELNVNALLLGDSALYLCASSLRTTSYEQYFGPGTRLTVT.

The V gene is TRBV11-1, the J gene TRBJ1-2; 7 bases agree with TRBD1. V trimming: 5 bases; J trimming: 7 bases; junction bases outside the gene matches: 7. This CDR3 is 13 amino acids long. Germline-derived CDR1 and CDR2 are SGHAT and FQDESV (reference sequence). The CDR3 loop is CASSRRQGGGYTF. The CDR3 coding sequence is TGTGCCAGCAGCCGCCGACAGGGAGGTGGCTACACCTTC.